These T cell receptor beta chains were read from a single sample in a study of cytomegalovirus exposure and HLA in healthy donors. TCRdb's table, derived via immunoSEQ multiplex PCR, lists solely in-frame clones and lacks some. The sample shows tens of thousands of clones, about three fifths of them seen only once. The sequencing input was PBMCs. The source of these receptors is a man aged 30 to 45 in good health and CMV-seronegative. Both conserved end residues are part of each CDR3. Fields, in order: J gene, V gene, CDR3 protein.

TRBJ2-7 TRBV11-2 CASSSTGSYEQYF
TRBJ2-7 TRBV2 CASSGFRESSYEQYF
TRBJ2-7 TRBV19 CASSISAGGPYEQYF
TRBJ1-6 TRBV5-5 CASSPAGQGNSPLHF
TRBJ2-5 TRBV2 CASKLTDPRGETQYF
TRBJ2-7 TRBV11-2 CASSLVGALSYEQYF
TRBJ2-3 TRBV7-2 CASSPLQGRGTDTQYF
TRBJ2-1 TRBV4-2 CASSQDLNEQFF
. TRBV28 CASRRASPYEQYF
TRBJ2-1 TRBV11-1 CASSSELAGGSNEQFF
TRBJ2-7 TRBV2 CASIKQGYEQYF
TRBJ2-7 TRBV6-6 CASRGTSGGLSYEQYF
TRBJ2-1 TRBV9 CASRPSGRAGEQFF
TRBJ1-1 TRBV5-1 CASSAKQGGGTEAFF
TRBJ2-7 TRBV6-5 CASSYEGQGVSEQYF
TRBJ2-7 TRBV5-5 CASSRDRNQYEQYF
TRBJ2-7 TRBV29-1 CSVGTGTYEQYF
TRBJ2-7 TRBV6-1 CASSGGESSYEQYF
TRBJ1-1 TRBV5-1 CASSFDRPSMNTEAFF
TRBJ2-1 TRBV11-1 CASSSRTSGGFSEQFF
TRBJ2-2 TRBV19 CASSIPGQRYTGELFF
TRBJ2-3 TRBV10-3 CAISEGRDRTDTQYF
TRBJ2-6 TRBV6-4 CASAPVGNSGANVLTF
TRBJ2-3 TRBV9 CASSTLTPSYTDTQYF
TRBJ2-3 TRBV6-4 CASSESSGRTDTQYF
TRBJ1-5 TRBV14 CASSQDWHQPQHF
TRBJ2-5 TRBV19 CASSTPGAYETQYF
TRBJ1-2 TRBV11-2 CASSLSGNYGYTF
TRBJ2-7 TRBV6-5 CASSYGRGRYEQYF
TRBJ1-1 TRBV29-1 CSVEGPEAFF
TRBJ1-4 TRBV7-2 CASSLDGRRANEKLFF
TRBJ1-4 TRBV7-8 CASSLAAGGAGEKLFF
TRBJ2-1 TRBV11-1 CASSLEGGGVYEQFF
TRBJ2-3 TRBV4-3 CASSPRLANADTQYF
TRBJ2-5 TRBV7-9 CASSLRQSLLETQYF
TRBJ2-3 TRBV11-2 CASSLEREISLPQYF
TRBJ2-5 TRBV10-3 CAISGRGETQYF
TRBJ1-2 TRBV10-3 CAIRQTGTGSGYTF
TRBJ2-3 TRBV7-8 CASSPRDGPTDTQYF
TRBJ1-2 TRBV27 CASSSSQGRNNYGYTF
TRBJ2-1 TRBV19 CATQAYQNEQFF
TRBJ2-5 TRBV11-3 CASSDRGQETQYF
TRBJ1-2 TRBV9 CASSVVGQGDGYTF
TRBJ2-1 TRBV2 CASRERTGGDNEQFF
TRBJ2-5 TRBV7-9 CASSSHLTGETQYF
TRBJ2-7 TRBV10-2 CASSESWGPYEQYF